The 30 T cell receptor beta chains reported below all come from one sample, sequenced in a study of radiotherapy plus CTLA-4 blockade in lung cancer. Repertoires were generated with immunoSEQ multiplex PCR, while TCRdb's copy carries only in-frame clones and drops some. The sample lists about 68,000 clones; 70% to 80% were seen once. The sample here was peripheral blood, taken from a patient treated with radiotherapy plus ipilimumab. These receptors were obtained from a human donor with non-small cell lung cancer who had a complete response to radiotherapy plus ipilimumab.

Only a few counts were recorded for this clone. The gene calls are TRBV5-4 and TRBJ2-2, with D perhaps matching TRBD1 (6 bases). The V gene's germline CDR1 is SGHNT and CDR2 YYREEE (reference sequence). The V end was cut by 4 bases, the J end by 2 bases, with 12 bases between. This CDR3 comprises 15 residues. The DNA of the CDR3 is TGTGCCAGCAGCAACCGGGACATTAACACCGGGGAGCTGTTTTTT. Translated, it gives CASSNRDINTGELFF.

The chain carries TRBV7-9 and TRBJ2-1; the match to TRBD2 covers 7 bases. Trimming removed 5 bases from V and 1 base from J; junction bases left unmatched: 17. The CDR3 sequence is 19 residues long. CDR1 SEHNR and CDR2 FQNEAQ come from the germline V gene (reference sequence). This CDR3 reads CASSPMVAGTTKSYNEQFF. The CDR3 coding sequence is TGTGCCAGCAGCCCTATGGTAGCCGGGACTACCAAGTCCTACAATGAGCAGTTCTTC.

In nucleotides, the CDR3 is TGTGCCAGCAGCTTAATGGCGGGGGGAACGTACAATGAGCAGTTCTTC. It encodes CASSLMAGGTYNEQFF. This sequence joins TRBV7-9 and TRBJ2-7; 8 nucleotides align to TRBD2. The closer fit of TRBJ2-1 to the DNA end suggests the J call may be wrong. The CDR3 is made up of 16 amino acids. The germline V gene encodes CDR1 SEHNR and CDR2 FQNEAQ (reference sequence).

The chain employs TRBV4-3 and TRBJ2-3, with 9 bases matching TRBD2. The CDR3 runs to 15 residues. Germline CDR1 LGHNA, CDR2 YSLEER. V was pared by 0 bases and J by 14 bases, with 12 bases of the junction left unmatched. The DNA of the CDR3 is TGCGCCAGCAGCCAAGAGTGGTCTAGCGGGAAACCCAGGTATTTT. This translates into CASSQEWSSGKPRYF.

V gene TRBV28 combines with J gene TRBJ1-2; D is undetermined. V lost 6 bases and J lost 2, with 16 bases in between. CDR1 and CDR2 from the germline V gene are MDHEN and SYDVKM. CDR3 size: 15 residues. The CDR3 region has the DNA TGTGCCAGCAGACCCGGGAAGGTTCCCAACTATGGCTACACCTTC. This encodes CASRPGKVPNYGYTF.

This clone was counted only a few times. This rearrangement joins TRBV30 to TRBJ2-1; D not certain. Per germline, CDR1 GTSNPN and CDR2 SVGIG (reference sequence). V was trimmed by 0 bases and J by 10 bases, leaving 13 bases between them. This CDR3 comprises 13 residues. The CDR3 here is CAWSVLRDGEQFF. CDR3 DNA: TGTGCCTGGAGTGTACTAAGGGATGGGGAGCAGTTCTTC.

This chain uses TRBV29-1 with TRBJ1-2; 12 nucleotides match TRBD1. Germline lookup yields CDR1 SQVTM and CDR2 ANQGSEA. V lost 3 bases, J lost 4 bases, and 12 bases stayed unmatched. CDR3 size: 17 residues. CDR3 bases: TGCAGCGTTGAGGCGGCGGGACAGGGGGCGTTAGGCTATGGCTACACCTTC. The encoded protein is CSVEAAGQGALGYGYTF. The full variable domain, rest sourced from reference TRBV29-1 and TRBJ1-2, is SAVISQKPSRDICQRGTSLTIQCQVDSQVTMMFWYRQQPGQSLTLIATANQGSEATYESGFVIDKFPISRPNLTFSTLTVSNMSPEDSSIYLCSVEAAGQGALGYGYTFGSGTRLTVV.

The chain recombines TRBV19 with TRBJ1-1; 7 bases line up with TRBD1. Germline V lookup: CDR1 LNHDA, CDR2 SQIVND (reference sequence). The trim removed 5 bases at V and 11 bases at J, leaving 5 bases unmatched. The CDR3 covers 11 residues. CDR3 sequence (DNA): TGTGCCAGTAGTTCGACAGGGTGGGCTTTCTTT. Translating it yields CASSSTGWAFF.

This chain uses TRBV27 with TRBJ2-3; 7 bases fit TRBD2. The V gene end was trimmed by 5 bases and the J gene end by 1 base; junction bases not matched to a gene: 9. The length of the CDR3 is 16 residues. Germline V gene data show CDR1 as MNHEY and CDR2 as SMNVEV (reference sequence). CDR3: CASSPLGGSRTDTQYF. The CDR3 DNA follows: TGTGCCAGCAGTCCGCTCGGGGGGTCTCGCACAGATACGCAGTATTTT.

The chain couples TRBV11-3 to TRBJ2-5, with TRBD2 matching 7 bases. CDR1 is SGHNT and CDR2 is YENEEA in the germline V gene. The V gene end was trimmed by 1 base and the J gene end by 4 bases; junction bases not matched to a gene: 0. CDR3 size: 13 residues. CDR3 amino acids: CASSLGGGETQYF. The CDR3 DNA sequence: TGTGCCAGCAGCTTAGGGGGGGGAGAGACCCAGTACTTC.

The V call is TRBV6-5, the J call TRBJ1-3, with no clear D. In germline, CDR1 is MNHEY, CDR2 SVGAGI. The ends were cut back, 7 bases at V and 0 bases at J, with 13 bases in the middle. The CDR3 contains 15 residues. This CDR3 reads CASTPSGVSGNTIYF. For the CDR3, the DNA is TGTGCCAGCACCCCCTCCGGCGTCTCTGGAAACACCATATATTTT.

The rearrangement links TRBV7-9 to TRBJ2-2; no clear D. Germline CDR1 reads SEHNR; CDR2 reads FQNEAQ (reference sequence). This CDR3 has 14 amino acids. V was trimmed by 1 base and J by 0 bases, leaving 3 bases between them. The CDR3, as DNA: TGTGCCAGCAGCTTAGTCTCGAACACCGGGGAGCTGTTTTTT. Its translation: CASSLVSNTGELFF.

This chain joins TRBV15 and TRBJ2-1; 10 bases line up with TRBD1. The CDR3 loop spans 16 amino acids. Germline loops: CDR1 LNHNV, CDR2 YYDKDF (reference sequence). V lost 1 base and J lost 4; bases outside the gene matches: 4. DNA for the CDR3: TGTGCCACCAGCAGAGCCCGGGACAGGGGATACAATGAGCAGTTCTTC. Translated: CATSRARDRGYNEQFF.

The count of this clone is one. V gene TRBV7-2 combines with J gene TRBJ1-4; TRBD1 might be the D (5 bases). Germline CDR1 SGHTA, CDR2 FQGNSA. This CDR3 is 15 amino acids long. V was shortened by 5 bases and J by 6 bases, with 16 bases between the two germline ends. DNA of the CDR3: TGTGCCAGCAGCGACCCCGGGACCACGGATGAAAAACTGTTTTTT. This sequence encodes CASSDPGTTDEKLFF.

This clone occurred once. The chain has TRBV5-1 and TRBJ2-1, with 9 bases fitting TRBD1. The CDR3 loop spans 14 amino acids. Trimming at V came to 2 bases and at J to 10 bases, leaving 7 bases not matched to a gene. Germline V gene data show CDR1 as SGHRS and CDR2 as YFSETQ. The CDR3 DNA sequence: TGCGCCAGCAGCTTATTACAGGGGACAGGGGAGCAGTTCTTC. Protein sequence: CASSLLQGTGEQFF.

This chain uses TRBV30 with TRBJ1-1, with D possibly TRBD1 on 5 matching bases. Trimming cost V 3 bases and J 5 bases, with 25 bases left between them. CDR1 is GTSNPN and CDR2 is SVGIG in the germline V gene (reference sequence). The CDR3 consists of 17 residues. For the CDR3, the DNA is TGTGCCTGGAGCCCCAGGGCGTGGGGGGTCAGTCGGACTGAAGCTTTCTTT. Its translation is CAWSPRAWGVSRTEAFF.

The V and J genes are TRBV11-2 and TRBJ2-5, with D possibly TRBD2 on 7 matching bases. Deletions cut 5 bases from V and 1 base from J, with 17 bases between. The CDR3 sequence is 16 residues long. Germline V gene data show CDR1 as SGHAT and CDR2 as FQNNGV. The chain's CDR3 is CASSPAGQRTQETQYF. The CDR3 nucleotides are TGTGCCAGCAGCCCAGCGGGACAACGAACCCAAGAGACCCAGTACTTC.

This clone was counted only a few times. The chain couples TRBV30 to TRBJ2-2, with 8 bases aligning to TRBD2. The CDR3 runs to 16 residues. The J segment lost 0 bases and the V segment lost 3 bases, leaving 6 bases of the junction unmatched. CDR1 is GTSNPN, CDR2 SVGIG, per germline (reference sequence). Here the CDR3 DNA reads TGTGCCTGGAGGGCTACTAGCGGAACGAACACCGGGGAGCTGTTTTTT. This encodes CAWRATSGTNTGELFF.

This clone turned up a few times. The gene calls are TRBV14 and TRBJ2-3; D call uncertain. Germline V lookup: CDR1 SGHDN, CDR2 FVKESK. The CDR3 is 14 residues long. With 1 base removed from V and 0 bases from J, the gap between germline ends came to 5 bases. The CDR3 here is CASSQVVSTDTQYF. The CDR3 DNA sequence: TGTGCCAGCAGCCAAGTTGTTAGCACAGATACGCAGTATTTT.

V gene TRBV27 combines with J gene TRBJ2-1, with 11 bases matching TRBD2. The CDR3 totals 17 residues. The germline CDR1 and CDR2 sequences are MNHEY and SMNVEV (reference sequence). After removal of 5 bases from V and 1 base from J, the junction contained 7 bases not matched to a gene. The CDR3 nucleotides are TGTGCCAGCAGTATCCGGACTAGCGGGCTTTCCTACAATGAGCAGTTCTTC. It is translated as CASSIRTSGLSYNEQFF.

This clone came up a few times. V is TRBV4-3 and J is TRBJ2-2; no clear D gene. The germline gives CDR1 LGHNA, CDR2 YSLEER. Trimming took 1 base from V and 7 from J, leaving 7 bases between them. This CDR3 region has 13 residues. The CDR3 sequence: CASSQGLNGELFF. The CDR3, as DNA: TGCGCCAGCAGCCAAGGTCTTAACGGGGAGCTGTTTTTT.

In DNA, the CDR3 is TGTGCCAGCAGCCAAGCCTTCCGGGGCCCATCCTACGAGCAGTACTTC. This translates into CASSQAFRGPSYEQYF. This chain connects TRBV14 to TRBJ2-7, with D perhaps TRBD1 or TRBD2 (5 bases each). V was shortened by 1 base and J by 1 base, with 14 bases between the two germline ends. The CDR3 has 16 amino acids. Germline assignment: CDR1 SGHDN and CDR2 FVKESK.

The chain links TRBV5-1 to TRBJ2-3; 8 nucleotides match TRBD1. The germline V gene has CDR1 SGHRS and CDR2 YFSETQ. V gave up 5 bases and J gave up 6 bases; unmatched junction bases: 8. The CDR3 length is 14 residues. This CDR3 is CASRGQGAVDTQYF. Written as DNA, the CDR3 is TGCGCCAGCAGGGGGCAGGGGGCGGTTGATACGCAGTATTTT.

This clone was observed a few times. This chain joins TRBV11-3 and TRBJ2-2; D remains unclear. Deletions cut 5 bases from V and 1 base from J, with 5 bases between. Germline loops: CDR1 SGHNT, CDR2 YENEEA. The CDR3 runs to 13 residues. This CDR3 reads CASSDRNTGELFF. The DNA for the CDR3 is TGTGCCAGCAGCGATCGGAACACCGGGGAGCTGTTTTTT.

In this sample, this clone turned up a few times. The CDR3 nucleotides are TGTGCCAGCTCACTACGTCGGGCAGACCAGAATTCACCCCTCCACTTT. This codes for CASSLRRADQNSPLHF. The chain combines TRBV18 with TRBJ1-6; D gene uncertain. The germline V and J ends were trimmed by 4 bases and 7 bases, with 17 bases remaining between them. Germline V gene sequence: CDR1 KGHSH, CDR2 LQKENI. This CDR3 has 16 amino acids. The entire variable domain, with the rest obtained from reference TRBV18 and TRBJ1-6, is as follows: NAGVMQNPRHLVRRRGQEARLRCSPMKGHSHVYWYRQLPEEGLKFMVYLQKENIIDESGMPKERFSAEFPKEGPSILRIQQVVRGDSAAYFCASSLRRADQNSPLHFGNGTRLTVT.

To note about this clone: A junction end diverges from the germline sequence, so it may reflect a read error. The rearrangement uses TRBV7-7 and TRBJ2-7; 12 nucleotides align to TRBD1. There are 14 residues in the CDR3. The germline V gene has CDR1 SSHAT and CDR2 FNYEAQ (reference sequence). The CDR3 region is CASSPGTGGAEQYF. CDR3 bases: TGTGCTAGCAGCCCCGGGACAGGGGGCGCCGAGCAGTACTTC.

This chain uses TRBV18 with TRBJ1-4; 8 nucleotides align to TRBD1. The CDR3 covers 16 residues. Germline trimming cut 2 bases from V and 6 bases from J; bases unmatched to any gene: 8. Germline values: CDR1 KGHSH, CDR2 LQKENI. The CDR3 here is CASSPTTTGVDEKLFF. DNA of the CDR3: TGTGCCAGCTCACCAACGACGACAGGGGTAGATGAAAAACTGTTTTTT.

V and J are TRBV7-8 and TRBJ2-3, with D perhaps given as TRBD1 or TRBD2 (5 bases each). CDR3 length equals 14 residues. V was clipped by 4 bases and J by 1 base, with 9 bases between them. Germline V gene sequence: CDR1 SGHVS, CDR2 FQNEAQ. CDR3 residues: CASSSGTGTDTQYF. The CDR3 DNA reads as TGTGCCAGCAGCTCGGGGACGGGCACAGATACGCAGTATTTT.

The chain couples TRBV29-1 to TRBJ1-5; TRBD1 agrees at 7 bases. From germline, CDR1 is SQVTM and CDR2 ANQGSEA. This CDR3 has 12 amino acids. V was pared by 4 bases and J by 5 bases, with 2 bases of the junction left unmatched. The chain's CDR3 is CSVGTGDQPQHF. The CDR3 bases are TGCAGCGTTGGTACAGGGGATCAGCCCCAGCATTTT.

The gene calls are TRBV28 and TRBJ1-1, with D possibly being TRBD1 (6 bases). The CDR3 spans 15 residues. The V gene lost 5 bases and the J gene lost 1 base, with 14 bases spanning the gap. Per germline, CDR1 MDHEN and CDR2 SYDVKM. The CDR3 region has the DNA TGTGCCAGCAGTGTCCCAGGGGTTCGGAACACTGAAGCTTTCTTT. Translating it yields CASSVPGVRNTEAFF.